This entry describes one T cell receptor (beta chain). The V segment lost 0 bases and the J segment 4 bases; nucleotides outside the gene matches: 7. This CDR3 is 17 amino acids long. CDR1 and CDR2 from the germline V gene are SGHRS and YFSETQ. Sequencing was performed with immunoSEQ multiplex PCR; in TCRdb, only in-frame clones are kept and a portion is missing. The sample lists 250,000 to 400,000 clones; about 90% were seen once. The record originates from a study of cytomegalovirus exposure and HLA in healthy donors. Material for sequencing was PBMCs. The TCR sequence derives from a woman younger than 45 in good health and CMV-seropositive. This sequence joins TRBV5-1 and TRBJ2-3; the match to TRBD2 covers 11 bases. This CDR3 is CASSLVLAGGLADTQYF. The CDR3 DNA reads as TGCGCCAGCAGCTTGGTATTAGCGGGAGGGTTGGCAGATACGCAGTATTTT.